The 27 T cell receptor beta chains given below trace back to one sample, sequenced in a study of T cells in women clearing cervical HPV infection. The method was immunoSEQ multiplex PCR; TCRdb's version includes in-frame clones alone and lacks a portion of them. The sample totals 20,000 to 25,000 clones; its top ten clones hold approximately 2.5%. The specimen was blood buffy coat. These receptor sequences come from a woman aged 18 to 75 with a cervical HPV16 infection that either progressed to CIN3+ or cleared (not recorded which).

A word on this clone: Read data end 3 residues before the CDR3 end; the end is taken from the germline J gene. The chain combines TRBV5-4 with TRBJ1-2; the match to TRBD1 covers 8 bases. V lost 5 bases, J lost 5 bases, and 8 bases stayed unmatched. Germline CDR1 is SGHNT and CDR2 is YYREEE (reference sequence). The CDR3 runs to 14 residues. This CDR3 is CASSRAGGGYGYTF. The covered CDR3 bases are TGTGCCAGCAGTCGGGCAGGGGGCGGATATGGC.

On this clone itself: Read sequence stops 3 residues before the CDR3 end, and the germline J gene provides the missing end. V usage is TRBV10-3 and J usage is TRBJ2-5; tentatively, D is TRBD1 (6 bases). The V gene lost 3 bases and the J gene lost 0 bases, with 14 bases spanning the gap. Germline CDR1 reads ENHRY; CDR2 reads SYGVKD. The CDR3 is made up of 16 amino acids. The CDR3 loop reads CAISEETGRYQETQYF. The part of the CDR3 DNA that was read is TGTGCCATCAGTGAAGAGACAGGCCGGTACCAAGAGACC.

Note on this clone: The sequence runs out 3 residues before the end of the CDR3; the remainder is reconstructed from the germline J gene. The chain combines TRBV10-1 with TRBJ2-1; 11 nucleotides align to TRBD2. The V and J ends lost 5 bases and 4 bases, in that order; junction bases with no gene match: 4. Germline CDR1 and CDR2: WNHNN and SYGVQD (reference sequence). The length of the CDR3 is 15 residues. The sequenced CDR3 bases are TGCGCCAGCAGTACGACTAGCGGGGCTTACAATGAG. It codes for CASSTTSGAYNE. The CDR3 reads in full as CASSTTSGAYNEQFF.

Worth noting for this clone: The CDR3 extends 3 residues past the end of the read, so its final part is completed from the germline J gene. The rearrangement links TRBV18 to TRBJ1-2; perhaps TRBD1 as D (5 bases). CDR3 length: 17 residues. Germline assignment: CDR1 KGHSH and CDR2 LQKENI. Incomplete CDR3 DNA: TGTGCCAGCTCACCCCCGTCACCGGGACTGAGGGGAGATACC. It translates to CASSPPSPGLRGDT. The full CDR3 protein is CASSPPSPGLRGDTYTF. Using reference TRBV18 and TRBJ1-2 for the parts outside the CDR3, the full variable domain is NAGVMQNPRHLVRRRGQEARLRCSPMKGHSHVYWYRQLPEEGLKFMVYLQKENIIDESGMPKERFSAEFPKEGPSILRIQQVVRGDSAAYFCASSPPSPGLRGDTYTFGSGTRLTVV.

The CDR3 sequence: CASSWGQGASYGQYF. The sequenced part of the CDR3 DNA is TGTGCCAGCAGCTGGGGACAGGGGGCGAGTTATGGT. The V call is TRBV7-9, the J call TRBJ2-4; TRBD1 matches 12 bases. The DNA ends 3 residues before the CDR3 does, and the rest of the CDR3 is filled in from the germline J gene. From germline, CDR1 is SEHNR and CDR2 FQNEAQ (reference sequence). The CDR3 consists of 15 residues.

A word on this clone: Read data end 3 residues before the CDR3 end; the end is taken from the germline J gene. This rearrangement joins TRBV7-2 to TRBJ2-1; D is possibly TRBD2 (5 bases). The germline gives CDR1 SGHTA, CDR2 FQGNSA. The length of the CDR3 is 13 residues. The ends were cut back, 5 bases at V and 8 bases at J, with 13 bases in the middle. The CDR3 DNA, read in part, is TGTGCCAGCAGCCCGACTCTTAGCGATGAG. Residues: CASSPTLSDE. The full CDR3 sequence reads CASSPTLSDEQFF.

As regards this clone: The read gets to within 3 residues of the CDR3 end, and the germline J gene fills in the rest. The chain couples TRBV2 to TRBJ1-4; 7 bases align to TRBD1. The junction had 10 bases not matched to a gene; V was cut back by 5 bases and J by 4 bases. The CDR3 extends over 16 amino acids. In germline, CDR1 is SNHLY, CDR2 FYNNEI. The DNA read from the CDR3 is TGTGCCAGCAGTTTAGAGGGACAGTGGATTAATGAAAAA. It is translated as CASSLEGQWINEK. The full CDR3 reads CASSLEGQWINEKLFF. The full variable domain, in which reference TRBV2 and TRBJ1-4 provide the parts outside the CDR3, is EPEVTQTPSHQVTQMGQEVILRCVPISNHLYFYWYRQILGQKVEFLVSFYNNEISEKSEIFDDQFSVERPDGSNFTLKIRSTKLEDSAMYFCASSLEGQWINEKLFFGSGTQLSVL.

CDR3 in amino acids: CASSIGGRGADTQYF. CDR3 DNA (partial): TGTGCCAGTAGTATAGGCGGGAGAGGAGCAGATACG. This chain links TRBV19 with TRBJ2-3; 7 bases are shared with TRBD2. The read ends 3 residues early relative to the CDR3; the germline J gene fills the gap. The germline gives CDR1 LNHDA, CDR2 SQIVND (reference sequence). CDR3 length: 15 amino acids. The V and J ends lost 1 base and 4 bases, in that order; junction bases with no gene match: 5.

With respect to this clone: Read data end 3 residues before the CDR3 end; the end is taken from the germline J gene. This chain connects TRBV10-3 to TRBJ2-2; 10 bases line up with TRBD1. The V segment lost 10 bases and the J segment 4 bases; nucleotides outside the gene matches: 6. This CDR3 is 14 amino acids long. CDR1 and CDR2 (germline): ENHRY, SYGVKD. CDR3 region: CATGTGESTGELFF. CDR3 DNA, as far as it was read: TGTGCCACGGGGACAGGGGAATCCACCGGGGAG.

With regard to this clone: The read halts 3 residues ahead of the CDR3 end, with the missing end drawn from the germline J gene. The chain links TRBV20-1 to TRBJ1-3, with 9 bases lining up with TRBD1. This CDR3 has 15 residues. Losses at the gene ends were 3 bases for V and 0 bases for J; bases not matched to a gene: 3. The germline V gene has CDR1 DFQATT and CDR2 SNEGSKA (reference sequence). CDR3 region: CSARVDRGSGNTIYF. Partial CDR3 DNA: TGCAGTGCTAGGGTGGACAGGGGCTCTGGAAACACC.

Concerning this clone itself: The read ends 3 residues shy of where the CDR3 ends; the end is completed using the germline J gene. This chain links TRBV6-1 with TRBJ1-1; 9 nucleotides agree with TRBD1. The V gene end was trimmed by 4 bases and the J gene end by 0 bases; junction bases not matched to a gene: 6. Germline lookup yields CDR1 MNHNS and CDR2 SASEGT. The CDR3 is made up of 16 amino acids. The CDR3 spells CASSVNRGLLNTEAFF. The CDR3 bases that were read are TGTGCCAGCAGTGTGAACAGGGGGCTCTTGAACACTGAA.

A word on this clone: Read sequence stops 3 residues before the CDR3 end, and the germline J gene provides the missing end. The V and J genes are TRBV7-2 and TRBJ2-7, with D tentatively TRBD1 (6 bases). CDR3 length: 13 amino acids. The germline V gene encodes CDR1 SGHTA and CDR2 FQGNSA. With 5 bases removed from V and 5 bases from J, the gap between germline ends came to 13 bases. CDR3 amino acids: CASSVYRVNEQYF. Partial CDR3 DNA: TGTGCCAGCAGCGTATACAGGGTCAACGAG.

CDR3 amino acids: CSAISGTGGRETQYF. CDR3 DNA (partial): TGCAGTGCTATCTCCGGGACAGGGGGCCGGGAGACC. The rearrangement uses TRBV20-1 and TRBJ2-5, with 12 bases that match TRBD1. The read terminates 3 residues ahead of where the CDR3 ends, so the germline J gene completes it. Germline CDR1 reads DFQATT; CDR2 reads SNEGSKA (reference sequence). V trimming: 4 bases; J trimming: 5 bases; junction bases outside the gene matches: 8. This CDR3 comprises 15 residues.

In the case of this clone: The DNA ends 3 residues before the CDR3 does, and the rest of the CDR3 is filled in from the germline J gene. This sequence joins TRBV20-1 and TRBJ1-1; unclear D gene. Germline V gene data show CDR1 as DFQATT and CDR2 as SNEGSKA (reference sequence). The V gene lost 0 bases and the J gene lost 6 bases, with 5 bases spanning the gap. CDR3 length equals 11 residues. The CDR3 bases that were read are TGCAGTGCTAGAGATCCATCTGAA. Its translation is CSARDPSE. Given in full, the CDR3 is CSARDPSEAFF.

Turning to this clone: The read is 3 residues too short to cover the CDR3 end, so that end is filled in from the germline J gene. This sequence joins TRBV14 and TRBJ2-1; 13 bases are shared with TRBD2. The CDR3 is 15 amino acids. The V and J ends lost 4 bases and 4 bases, in that order; junction bases with no gene match: 1. Per the germline V gene, CDR1 is SGHDN and CDR2 is FVKESK. The sequenced CDR3 bases are TGTGCCAGCAGCCCGACTAGCGGGGGGTACAATGAG. Translation gives CASSPTSGGYNE. The whole CDR3 protein is CASSPTSGGYNEQFF.

Worth noting for this clone: The read is 3 residues too short to cover the CDR3 end, so that end is filled in from the germline J gene. The rearrangement links TRBV13 to TRBJ2-3; TRBD1 might be the D (5 bases). V lost 2 bases and J lost 0, with 9 bases in between. The CDR3 sequence is 15 residues long. Germline V CDR1 and CDR2: PRHDT, FYEKMQ (reference sequence). Partial CDR3 DNA: TGTGCCAGCAGCTTAATGACAGCGAGCACAGATACG. Protein product: CASSLMTASTDT. The full-length CDR3 reads as CASSLMTASTDTQYF. The complete variable domain, with remaining parts taken from reference TRBV13 and TRBJ2-3, reads AAGVIQSPRHLIKEKRETATLKCYPIPRHDTVYWYQQGPGQDPQFLISFYEKMQSDKGSIPDRFSAQQFSDYHSELNMSSLELGDSALYFCASSLMTASTDTQYFGPGTRLTVL.

This clone ranks as medium-sized (0.01 to 0.1%) in terms of frequency. The CDR3 goes on 3 residues after the read ends, and that part is filled in from the germline J gene. The genes are TRBV6-1 and TRBJ1-2, with D tentatively TRBD1 (5 bases). CDR3 length: 17 amino acids. Germline CDR1 MNHNS, CDR2 SASEGT. Trimming took off 2 bases at V and 4 bases at J, with 20 bases between the two ends. The sequenced part of the CDR3 DNA is TGTGCCAGCAGTGAACGGCAGGGAGGAGGAGGGTCCTATGGC. It is translated as CASSERQGGGGSYG. The whole CDR3 region reads CASSERQGGGGSYGYTF.

Details on this clone: The read terminates 3 residues ahead of where the CDR3 ends, so the germline J gene completes it. This sample includes further DNA sequences coding for the same CDR3. The chain combines TRBV7-2 with TRBJ2-7, with D possibly being TRBD1 (6 bases). Looked up from germline, CDR1 is SGHTA and CDR2 is FQGNSA. Deletions cut 3 bases from V and 2 bases from J, with 11 bases between. The CDR3 is 14 amino acids. The sequenced part of the CDR3 DNA is TGTGCCAGCAGCTTGGCCAGGGGTGCCTACGAG. This sequence encodes CASSLARGAYE. The CDR3 in full is CASSLARGAYEQYF.

As for this clone: The read comes to an end 3 residues before the CDR3 does, leaving the germline J gene to fill in the end. This chain connects TRBV20-1 to TRBJ2-7; D unclear. The germline V and J ends were trimmed by 4 bases and 3 bases, with 7 bases remaining between them. The CDR3 contains 11 residues. Per the germline V gene, CDR1 is DFQATT and CDR2 is SNEGSKA (reference sequence). The CDR3 sequence: CSAISSYEQYF. The part of the CDR3 DNA that was read is TGCAGTGCTATATCCAGCTACGAG.

Notes on this clone: The read falls 3 residues short of the CDR3 end, and the missing part is taken from the germline J gene. The rearrangement uses TRBV19 and TRBJ1-2; D is unclear. The CDR3 spans 15 residues. Germline V gives CDR1 LNHDA, CDR2 SQIVND (reference sequence). The sequenced part of the CDR3 DNA is TGTGCCAGTAGTTTCTCGCTAGCGGCCATCTACGAC. Its protein product is CASSFSLAAIYD. The whole CDR3 sequence is CASSFSLAAIYDYTF.

Details on this clone: The CDR3 end falls 3 residues outside the read, so it is completed with the germline J gene. This rearrangement joins TRBV18 to TRBJ2-2, with TRBD1 identical over 9 bases. This CDR3 comprises 15 residues. Germline V gene sequence: CDR1 KGHSH, CDR2 LQKENI. Partial CDR3 DNA: TGTGCCAGCTCCCCGTTGGACAGGGGTAATTCACCG. It codes for CASSPLDRGNSP. The entire CDR3 protein reads CASSPLDRGNSPLFF.

The chain's CDR3 is CASRIAGVGVNDYTF. Partial CDR3 DNA: TGTGCCAGCAGGATAGCGGGAGTTGGGGTGAATGAC. The rearrangement joins TRBV7-2 to TRBJ1-2; D not resolved. The read terminates 3 residues ahead of where the CDR3 ends, so the germline J gene completes it. Germline assignment: CDR1 SGHTA and CDR2 FQGNSA. The CDR3 sequence is 15 residues long.

CDR3: CATSRAGSYNEQFF. CDR3 bases read: TGTGCCACCAGCAGGGCCGGGTCTTACAATGAG. The V gene is TRBV15, the J gene TRBJ2-1; no firm D call. The read finishes 3 residues shy of the CDR3 end, and the germline J gene is used to complete it. The germline CDR1 and CDR2 sequences are LNHNV and YYDKDF (reference sequence). V lost 3 bases, J lost 4 bases, and 10 bases lay in between. This CDR3 spans 14 amino acids.

About this clone: The DNA ends 3 residues before the CDR3 does, and the rest of the CDR3 is filled in from the germline J gene. The V gene is TRBV16, the J gene TRBJ1-2; D unresolved. Germline values: CDR1 KGHSY, CDR2 FQNENV. This CDR3 has 12 residues. V was clipped by 10 bases and J by 1 base, with 10 bases between them. CDR3 sequence reads: CATPEGNYGYTF. The DNA read from the CDR3 is TGTGCCACCCCCGAGGGTAACTATGGC.

Points on this clone: Read sequence stops 3 residues before the CDR3 end, and the germline J gene provides the missing end. This chain connects TRBV29-1 to TRBJ2-3; D is uncertain. Germline V lookup: CDR1 SQVTM, CDR2 ANQGSEA. The CDR3 contains 15 residues. The V end was cut by 1 base, the J end by 2 bases, with 13 bases between. CDR3 DNA (partial): TGCAGCGTTGAAGGAGAAGGGTTGGCCACAGATACG. Amino acids: CSVEGEGLATDT. The whole CDR3 sequence reads CSVEGEGLATDTQYF.

As to this clone: The CDR3 end lies 3 residues beyond the end of the read and is filled in from the germline J gene. The genes are TRBV7-2 and TRBJ1-4, with TRBD1 matching 10 bases. V gave up 5 bases and J gave up 8 bases; unmatched junction bases: 8. In germline, CDR1 is SGHTA, CDR2 FQGNSA. This CDR3 region has 15 residues. The CDR3 DNA, read in part, is TGTGCCAGCAGCCTAGGGGTGGACAGGGGGGAAAAA. Translating gives CASSLGVDRGEK. The whole CDR3 protein is CASSLGVDRGEKLFF.

A word on this clone: The read gets to within 3 residues of the CDR3 end, and the germline J gene fills in the rest. V is TRBV7-3 and J is TRBJ2-3, with TRBD1 identical over 8 bases. The CDR3 is made up of 14 amino acids. Per germline, CDR1 SGHTA and CDR2 FQGTGA. After removal of 4 bases from V and 1 base from J, the junction contained 1 base not matched to a gene. The CDR3 sequence is CASSSGQGTDTQYF. The sequenced part of the CDR3 DNA is TGTGCCAGCAGCTCGGGACAGGGCACAGATACG.